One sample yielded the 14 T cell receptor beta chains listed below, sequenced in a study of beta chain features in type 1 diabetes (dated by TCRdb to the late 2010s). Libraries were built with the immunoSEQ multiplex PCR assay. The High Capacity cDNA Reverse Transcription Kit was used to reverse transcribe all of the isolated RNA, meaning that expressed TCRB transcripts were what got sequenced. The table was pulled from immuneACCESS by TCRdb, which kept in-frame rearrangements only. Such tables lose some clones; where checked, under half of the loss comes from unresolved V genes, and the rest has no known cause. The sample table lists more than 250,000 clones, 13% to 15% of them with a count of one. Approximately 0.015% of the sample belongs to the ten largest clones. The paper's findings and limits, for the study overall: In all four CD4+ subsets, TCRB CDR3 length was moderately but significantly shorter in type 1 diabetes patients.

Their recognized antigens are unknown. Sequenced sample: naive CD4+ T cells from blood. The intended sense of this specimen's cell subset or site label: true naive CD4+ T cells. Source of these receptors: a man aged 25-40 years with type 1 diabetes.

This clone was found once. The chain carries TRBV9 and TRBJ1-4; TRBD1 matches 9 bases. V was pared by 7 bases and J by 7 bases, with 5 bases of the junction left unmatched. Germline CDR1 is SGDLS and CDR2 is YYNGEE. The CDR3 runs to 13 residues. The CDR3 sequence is CASGTGNSEKLFF. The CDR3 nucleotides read TGTGCCAGCGGGACAGGGAACTCTGAAAAACTGTTTTTT.

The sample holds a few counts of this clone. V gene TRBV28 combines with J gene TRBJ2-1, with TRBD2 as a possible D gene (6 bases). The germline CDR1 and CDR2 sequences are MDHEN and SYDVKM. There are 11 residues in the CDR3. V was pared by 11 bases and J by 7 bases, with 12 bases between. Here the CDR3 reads CAARERNEQFF. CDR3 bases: TGTGCCGCCCGGGAGCGGAATGAGCAGTTCTTC. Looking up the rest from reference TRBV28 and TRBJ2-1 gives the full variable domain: DVKVTQSSRYLVKRTGEKVFLECVQDMDHENMFWYRQDPGLGLRLIYFSYDVKMKEKGDIPEGYSVSREKKERFSLILESASTNQTSMYLCAARERNEQFFGPGTRLTVL.

In nucleotides, the CDR3 is TGTGCCAGCAGTTACTCGGGACACCCCTCCACAGATACGCAGTATTTT. It encodes CASSYSGHPSTDTQYF. The chain joins TRBV6-5 to TRBJ2-3; a possible D gene is TRBD1 (6 bases). The CDR3 totals 16 residues. From germline, CDR1 is MNHEY and CDR2 SVGAGI. The ends were cut back, 0 bases at V and 2 bases at J, with 12 bases in the middle.

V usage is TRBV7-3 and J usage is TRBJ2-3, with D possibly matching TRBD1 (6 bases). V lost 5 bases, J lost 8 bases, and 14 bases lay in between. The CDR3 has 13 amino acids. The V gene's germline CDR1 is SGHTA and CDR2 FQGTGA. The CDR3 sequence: CASSPGTTGTQYF. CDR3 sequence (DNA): TGTGCCAGCAGCCCAGGGACAACCGGTACGCAGTATTTT.

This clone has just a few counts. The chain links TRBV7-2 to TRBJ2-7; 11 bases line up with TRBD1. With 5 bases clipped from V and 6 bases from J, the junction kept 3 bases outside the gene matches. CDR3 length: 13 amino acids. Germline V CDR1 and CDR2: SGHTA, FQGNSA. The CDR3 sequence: CASSVGTGGEQYF. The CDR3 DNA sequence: TGTGCCAGCAGCGTCGGGACAGGGGGCGAGCAGTACTTC.

The CDR3 bases are TGTGCCAGCAGCGTGACAGCGAGCTCTGAAGCTTTCTTT. It codes for CASSVTASSEAFF. This chain connects TRBV9 to TRBJ1-1; possibly TRBD1 for D (5 bases). The CDR3 is made up of 13 amino acids. Germline CDR1 and CDR2: SGDLS and YYNGEE. Trimming took 2 bases from V and 6 from J, leaving 11 bases between them.

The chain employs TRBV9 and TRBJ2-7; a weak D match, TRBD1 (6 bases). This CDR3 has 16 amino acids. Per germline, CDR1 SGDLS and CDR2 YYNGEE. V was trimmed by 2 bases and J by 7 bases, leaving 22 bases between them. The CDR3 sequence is CASSVRQVPAEGEQYF. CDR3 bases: TGTGCCAGCAGCGTGCGACAGGTCCCTGCCGAGGGAGAGCAGTACTTC.

The CDR3 DNA sequence: TGTGCCAGCAGCCAAGTCTCGAGGGAAGCCAAAAACATTCAGTACTTC. As protein: CASSQVSREAKNIQYF. The chain employs TRBV4-2 and TRBJ2-4, with TRBD2 as a possible D gene (5 bases). Germline CDR1 LGHNA, CDR2 YNFKEQ. V lost 1 base and J 0 bases, leaving 10 bases between the germline ends. This CDR3 comprises 16 residues.

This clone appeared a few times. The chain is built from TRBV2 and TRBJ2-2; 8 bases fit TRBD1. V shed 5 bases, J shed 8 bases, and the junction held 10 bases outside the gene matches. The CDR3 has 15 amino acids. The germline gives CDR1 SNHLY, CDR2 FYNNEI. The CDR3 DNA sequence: TGTGCCAGCAGTACGGACAGGGCGGCGTCGGGGGAGCTGTTTTTT. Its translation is CASSTDRAASGELFF.

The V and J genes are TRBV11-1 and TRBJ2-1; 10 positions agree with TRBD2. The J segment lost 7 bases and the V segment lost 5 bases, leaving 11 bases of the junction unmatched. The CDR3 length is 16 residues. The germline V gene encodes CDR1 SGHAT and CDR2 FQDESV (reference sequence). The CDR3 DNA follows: TGTGCCAGCAGCGATGTGGCTAGCGGGAGTAGAAATGAGCAGTTCTTC. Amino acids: CASSDVASGSRNEQFF.

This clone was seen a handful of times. This chain's CDR3 is CASSPGQGTQPQHF. CDR3 in DNA: TGTGCCAGCAGCCCGGGACAGGGTACTCAGCCCCAGCATTTT. V and J are TRBV7-2 and TRBJ1-5; 9 bases match TRBD1. V lost 5 bases, J lost 6 bases, and 5 bases stayed unmatched. The CDR3 runs to 14 residues. Germline CDR1 is SGHTA and CDR2 is FQGNSA. Full variable domain (rest looked up from reference TRBV7-2 and TRBJ1-5): GAGVSQSPSNKVTEKGKDVELRCDPISGHTALYWYRQSLGQGLEFLIYFQGNSAPDKSGLPSDRFSAERTGGSVSTLTIQRTQQEDSAVYLCASSPGQGTQPQHFGDGTRLSIL.

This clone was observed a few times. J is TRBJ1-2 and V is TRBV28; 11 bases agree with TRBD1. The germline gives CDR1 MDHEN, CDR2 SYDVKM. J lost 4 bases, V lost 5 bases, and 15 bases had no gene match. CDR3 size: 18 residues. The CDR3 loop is CASSLSIAGTGGGYGYTF. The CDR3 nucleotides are TGTGCCAGCAGTCTCTCTATCGCCGGGACAGGGGGGGGCTATGGCTACACCTTC.

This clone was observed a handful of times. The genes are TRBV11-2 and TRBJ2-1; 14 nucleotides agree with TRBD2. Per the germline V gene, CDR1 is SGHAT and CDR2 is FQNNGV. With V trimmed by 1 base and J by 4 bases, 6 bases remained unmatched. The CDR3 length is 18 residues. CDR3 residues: CASSLVPGLAGVYNEQFF. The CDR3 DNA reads TGTGCCAGCAGCTTAGTCCCGGGACTAGCGGGAGTATACAATGAGCAGTTCTTC. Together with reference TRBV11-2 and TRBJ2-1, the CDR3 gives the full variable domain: EAGVAQSPRYKIIEKRQSVAFWCNPISGHATLYWYQQILGQGPKLLIQFQNNGVVDDSQLPKDRFSAERLKGVDSTLKIQPAKLEDSAVYLCASSLVPGLAGVYNEQFFGPGTRLTVL.

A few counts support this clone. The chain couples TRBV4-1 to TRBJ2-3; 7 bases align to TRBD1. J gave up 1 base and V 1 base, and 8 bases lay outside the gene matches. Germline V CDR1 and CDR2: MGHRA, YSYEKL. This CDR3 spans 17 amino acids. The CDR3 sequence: CASSQASGGFRTDTQYF. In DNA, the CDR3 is TGCGCCAGCAGCCAAGCATCAGGGGGATTCCGCACAGATACGCAGTATTTT.